These 32 T cell receptor beta chains were sequenced from one sample in a study of cytomegalovirus exposure and HLA in healthy donors. PCR primers comprised 60 Vbeta and 13 Jbeta primers. Sequencing was performed with immunoSEQ multiplex PCR; in TCRdb, only in-frame clones are kept and a portion is missing. The sample gives about 130,000 clones, roughly four fifths of which show up once; 5% to 7% is in the top ten. The sequencing input was PBMCs. The receptor set was obtained from a woman aged 40 to 50 in good health and CMV-seropositive.

The chain combines TRBV9 with TRBJ2-1, with D perhaps TRBD2 (6 bases). This CDR3 contains 14 residues. The germline V and J ends were trimmed by 6 bases and 7 bases, with 17 bases remaining between them. Germline V lookup: CDR1 SGDLS, CDR2 YYNGEE. DNA of the CDR3: TGTGCCAGCACCCCGCGGGACCTGGGAAATGAGCAGTTCTTC. It yields the protein CASTPRDLGNEQFF.

J is TRBJ2-5 and V is TRBV5-6; no clear D. The length of the CDR3 is 13 residues. Trimming took off 0 bases at V and 4 bases at J, with 7 bases between the two ends. Germline CDR1 and CDR2: SGHDT and YYEEEE. The CDR3 DNA is TGTGCCAGCAGCTTGGGTGGGCGAGAGACCCAGTACTTC. This gives the protein CASSLGGRETQYF.

This sequence joins TRBV7-9 and TRBJ1-2; 7 bases align to TRBD1. The CDR3 covers 14 residues. The V gene's germline CDR1 is SEHNR and CDR2 FQNEAQ (reference sequence). V was pared by 0 bases and J by 6 bases, with 4 bases of the junction left unmatched. DNA of the CDR3: TGTGCCAGCAGCTTAGCTGGAGGACAGGATGGCTACACCTTC. This codes for CASSLAGGQDGYTF. Supplemented by reference TRBV7-9 and TRBJ1-2, the full variable domain reads DTGVSQNPRHKITKRGQNVTFRCDPISEHNRLYWYRQTLGQGPEFLTYFQNEAQLEKSRLLSDRFSAERPKGSFSTLEIQRTEQGDSAMYLCASSLAGGQDGYTFGSGTRLTVV.

This chain links TRBV4-1 with TRBJ1-1; D ambiguous. Trimming pared 1 base from V and 7 bases from J, leaving 7 bases between. Germline V gene lookup returns CDR1 MGHRA and CDR2 YSYEKL. This CDR3 is built from 12 residues. CDR3 residues: CASSQGGGEAFF. DNA of the CDR3: TGCGCCAGCAGCCAAGGAGGAGGTGAAGCTTTCTTT.

The rearrangement joins TRBV10-3 to TRBJ2-2; possible D gene TRBD2, 5 bases. The CDR3 consists of 15 residues. Trimming stripped 3 bases from V and 4 bases from J, with 12 bases between. Germline V lookup: CDR1 ENHRY, CDR2 SYGVKD. In DNA, the CDR3 is TGTGCCATCAGTGAACGCGGGTCTCCCACCGGGGAGCTGTTTTTT. Its protein is CAISERGSPTGELFF.

This clone showed up just once. The chain joins TRBV10-3 to TRBJ1-1; 7 positions match TRBD1. The V segment lost 11 bases and the J segment 0 bases; nucleotides outside the gene matches: 15. Germline lookup yields CDR1 ENHRY and CDR2 SYGVKD. CDR3 length: 16 amino acids. The CDR3 coding sequence is TGTGCCGCGGGGCCCCAGGGGGGCAACATGAACACTGAAGCTTTCTTT. This gives the protein CAAGPQGGNMNTEAFF.

V and J are TRBV7-8 and TRBJ2-7; 7 bases agree with TRBD2. CDR3 length equals 18 residues. Germline V gene sequence: CDR1 SGHVS, CDR2 FQNEAQ. V gave up 5 bases and J gave up 0 bases; unmatched junction bases: 16. The CDR3 region is CASSRGLVSTTLSYEQYF. The CDR3 coding sequence is TGTGCCAGCAGCCGAGGACTAGTCTCGACAACTCTCTCCTACGAGCAGTACTTC.

This rearrangement joins TRBV19 to TRBJ2-7, with 7 bases matching TRBD1. The CDR3 is made up of 13 amino acids. Germline V gene data show CDR1 as LNHDA and CDR2 as SQIVND (reference sequence). Germline trimming cut 5 bases from V and 4 bases from J; bases unmatched to any gene: 5. Here the CDR3 DNA reads TGTGCCAGTAGTCACAGGGGATGGTACGAGCAGTACTTC. This codes for CASSHRGWYEQYF. Full variable domain (outside the CDR3, taken from reference TRBV19 and TRBJ2-7): DGGITQSPKYLFRKEGQNVTLSCEQNLNHDAMYWYRQDPGQGLRLIYYSQIVNDFQKGDIAEGYSVSREKKESFPLTVTSAQKNPTAFYLCASSHRGWYEQYFGPGTRLTVT.

The chain has TRBV4-3 and TRBJ2-3; 11 bases are shared with TRBD1. Germline V gene sequence: CDR1 LGHNA, CDR2 YSLEER. With V trimmed by 1 base and J by 4 bases, 4 bases remained unmatched. The CDR3 sequence is 16 residues long. CDR3 residues: CASSQGTGGVSDTQYF. For the CDR3, the DNA is TGCGCCAGCAGCCAAGGGACAGGGGGCGTTTCAGATACGCAGTATTTT.

This sequence joins TRBV6-4 and TRBJ2-2; D perhaps matches TRBD1 (6 bases). The CDR3 sequence is 16 residues long. Germline V gene lookup returns CDR1 MRHNA and CDR2 SNTAGT. Trimming shortened V by 4 bases and J by 1 base, and 13 bases separated the two germline ends. The CDR3 loop reads CASSVIPTGNTGELFF. CDR3 coding DNA: TGTGCCAGCAGTGTAATACCGACAGGGAACACCGGGGAGCTGTTTTTT.

The gene calls are TRBV28 and TRBJ1-3; no clear D. Trimming cost V 9 bases and J 0 bases, with 18 bases left between them. Germline CDR1 MDHEN, CDR2 SYDVKM. This CDR3 comprises 16 residues. Written as DNA, the CDR3 is TGTGCCAGAATCCTAAACGAGGCTTCCTCTGGAAACACCATATATTTT. This sequence encodes CARILNEASSGNTIYF. Filled out from reference TRBV28 and TRBJ1-3, the complete variable domain reads DVKVTQSSRYLVKRTGEKVFLECVQDMDHENMFWYRQDPGLGLRLIYFSYDVKMKEKGDIPEGYSVSREKKERFSLILESASTNQTSMYLCARILNEASSGNTIYFGEGSWLTVV.

V gene TRBV28 combines with J gene TRBJ2-3; D might be TRBD2 (5 bases). Germline values: CDR1 MDHEN, CDR2 SYDVKM. Trimming left V 5 bases short and J 1 base short, with 10 bases between. This CDR3 is built from 14 residues. The CDR3 loop reads CASSPHGGTDTQYF. CDR3 sequence (DNA): TGTGCCAGCAGTCCTCACGGGGGCACAGATACGCAGTATTTT.

The genes are TRBV7-9 and TRBJ1-5; D may be TRBD1 (5 bases). Trimming removed 3 bases at V and 5 bases at J, with 14 bases between. The CDR3 sequence is 15 residues long. Germline V gene data show CDR1 as SEHNR and CDR2 as FQNEAQ (reference sequence). CDR3 amino acids: CASSLGAGMDQPQHF. CDR3 DNA: TGTGCCAGCAGCTTGGGTGCAGGGATGGATCAGCCCCAGCATTTT. The whole variable domain, filled in from reference TRBV7-9 and TRBJ1-5, reads DTGVSQNPRHKITKRGQNVTFRCDPISEHNRLYWYRQTLGQGPEFLTYFQNEAQLEKSRLLSDRFSAERPKGSFSTLEIQRTEQGDSAMYLCASSLGAGMDQPQHFGDGTRLSIL.

About this clone: Its ends do not fully match the called genes, so a read error is possible. The rearrangement joins TRBV7-9 to TRBJ2-7; unclear D gene. There are 12 residues in the CDR3. Germline V gene data show CDR1 as SEHNR and CDR2 as FQNEAQ (reference sequence). The CDR3 loop reads CSSSLTEYEQYF. The CDR3 DNA follows: TGTTCCAGCAGCTTAACAGAATACGAGCAGTACTTC.

The V and J genes are TRBV28 and TRBJ2-3; 10 bases map to TRBD2. CDR3 size: 16 residues. Per the germline V gene, CDR1 is MDHEN and CDR2 is SYDVKM. Trimming at V came to 5 bases and at J to 5 bases, leaving 10 bases not matched to a gene. CDR3 coding DNA: TGTGCCAGCAGTATCCTAGCGGGAGAGGAGCAAGATACGCAGTATTTT. Its protein product is CASSILAGEEQDTQYF.

The chain uses TRBV10-3 and TRBJ2-1; 9 bases are a match to TRBD1. V lost 2 bases, J lost 9 bases, and 8 bases stayed unmatched. This CDR3 spans 15 amino acids. Germline values: CDR1 ENHRY, CDR2 SYGVKD. DNA for the CDR3: TGTGCCATCAGTGAGAACAGGGGGCAGTCCGCTGAGCAGTTCTTC. This sequence encodes CAISENRGQSAEQFF.

The V and J genes are TRBV9 and TRBJ1-1, with no clear D. The V and J ends lost 5 bases and 7 bases respectively, with 6 bases between them. Germline loops: CDR1 SGDLS, CDR2 YYNGEE. The CDR3 covers 10 residues. The CDR3 region has the DNA TGTGCCAGCAGGGAGGGTGAAGCTTTCTTT. Encoded protein: CASREGEAFF. The full variable domain, with the rest looked up from reference TRBV9 and TRBJ1-1, is DSGVTQTPKHLITATGQRVTLRCSPRSGDLSVYWYQQSLDQGLQFLIQYYNGEERAKGNILERFSAQQFPDLHSELNLSSLELGDSALYFCASREGEAFFGQGTRLTVV.

The CDR3 DNA reads as TGTGCCAGCAGCTCCAACCCAGGGGGCGCATTCTTC. This codes for CASSSNPGGAFF. This chain connects TRBV5-4 to TRBJ2-1; 8 bases map to TRBD1. CDR1 SGHNT and CDR2 YYREEE come from the germline V gene (reference sequence). CDR3 length equals 12 residues. The J segment lost 16 bases and the V segment lost 3 bases, leaving 9 bases of the junction unmatched.

In nucleotides, the CDR3 is TGCGCCAGCAGCCAAGGACAACAGGGGGCGGTGGGAGATACGCAGTATTTT. Protein product: CASSQGQQGAVGDTQYF. The rearrangement uses TRBV4-1 and TRBJ2-3; 9 positions agree with TRBD1. CDR3 size: 17 residues. Per germline, CDR1 MGHRA and CDR2 YSYEKL. V shed 1 base and J 5 bases; nucleotides not matched to a gene: 10.

The rearrangement joins TRBV29-1 to TRBJ1-1; 9 bases are shared with TRBD1. V dropped 7 bases and J dropped 3; count of bases not matched to a gene: 9. Germline V gene sequence: CDR1 SQVTM, CDR2 ANQGSEA. The CDR3 runs to 14 residues. DNA of the CDR3: TGCAGCGCCGAACAGGGGGCTGGGGACACTGAAGCTTTCTTT. Its protein is CSAEQGAGDTEAFF.

This chain uses TRBV9 with TRBJ2-2, with 7 bases identical to TRBD2. The junction had 7 bases not matched to a gene; V was cut back by 1 base and J by 4 bases. The CDR3 has 16 residues. Germline-derived CDR1 and CDR2 are SGDLS and YYNGEE. CDR3 in amino acids: CASSVLAGAVTGELFF. In DNA, the CDR3 is TGTGCCAGCAGCGTATTGGCGGGAGCGGTCACCGGGGAGCTGTTTTTT. The whole variable domain, remainder taken from reference TRBV9 and TRBJ2-2, is DSGVTQTPKHLITATGQRVTLRCSPRSGDLSVYWYQQSLDQGLQFLIQYYNGEERAKGNILERFSAQQFPDLHSELNLSSLELGDSALYFCASSVLAGAVTGELFFGEGSRLTVL.

A single count supports this clone. The rearrangement links TRBV29-1 to TRBJ2-1, with unresolved D. The CDR3 is 13 amino acids. Trimming removed 2 bases from V and 0 bases from J, with 5 bases in between. Germline V gives CDR1 SQVTM, CDR2 ANQGSEA. CDR3 in DNA: TGCAGCGTTGAACCAGTCTCCTACAATGAGCAGTTCTTC. This sequence encodes CSVEPVSYNEQFF.

This chain connects TRBV5-1 to TRBJ1-2; the D is unclear. The CDR3 is 15 residues long. The germline V gene encodes CDR1 SGHRS and CDR2 YFSETQ. Trimming took 0 bases from V and 4 from J, leaving 13 bases between them. The CDR3 is CASSLVRVSGYGYTF. Here the CDR3 DNA reads TGCGCCAGCAGCTTGGTGAGGGTTTCCGGCTATGGCTACACCTTC.

This clone was counted a few times. The chain carries TRBV7-3 and TRBJ2-7, with D perhaps TRBD1 (5 bases). The CDR3 runs 16 residues. Germline V gives CDR1 SGHTA, CDR2 FQGTGA. Trimming removed 5 bases from V and 3 bases from J, with 20 bases in between. CDR3 DNA: TGTGCCAGCAGCACCCCAGGGAATTGTATTATCTACGAGCAGTACTTC. Protein product: CASSTPGNCIIYEQYF.

The chain uses TRBV9 and TRBJ2-1, with 9 bases that match TRBD1. Germline V gene sequence: CDR1 SGDLS, CDR2 YYNGEE. J was trimmed by 2 bases and V by 3 bases; bases with no gene match: 3. The CDR3 extends over 15 amino acids. CDR3 sequence reads: CASSARQGAYNEQFF. In DNA form, the CDR3 reads TGTGCCAGCAGCGCCCGACAGGGGGCCTACAATGAGCAGTTCTTC.

This clone appeared a single time. This chain uses TRBV5-1 with TRBJ2-1, with 10 bases that match TRBD1. The germline V gene has CDR1 SGHRS and CDR2 YFSETQ. V lost 4 bases, J lost 8 bases, and 6 bases stayed unmatched. The CDR3 has 14 amino acids. CDR3 in amino acids: CASSLWTGGDEQFF. The CDR3 DNA sequence: TGCGCCAGCAGCCTCTGGACAGGGGGGGATGAGCAGTTCTTC.

The J gene is TRBJ2-1, the V gene TRBV4-1; D might be TRBD2 (6 bases). The CDR3 covers 18 residues. The V gene's germline CDR1 is MGHRA and CDR2 YSYEKL. The germline V and J ends were trimmed by 0 bases and 4 bases, with 19 bases remaining between them. CDR3 in amino acids: CASSQERSREALYNEQFF. The CDR3 coding sequence is TGCGCCAGCAGCCAAGAGAGGTCGCGGGAAGCCCTTTACAATGAGCAGTTCTTC.

The V gene is TRBV27, the J gene TRBJ2-1; TRBD1 might be the D (6 bases). The CDR3 spans 15 residues. In germline, CDR1 is MNHEY, CDR2 SMNVEV (reference sequence). Trimming removed 1 base at V and 2 bases at J, with 9 bases between. CDR3 bases: TGTGCCAGCAGTTTATACAGGGAAGCCTACAATGAGCAGTTCTTC. This encodes CASSLYREAYNEQFF.

The V and J genes are TRBV6-6 and TRBJ2-3; 9 bases are shared with TRBD2. This CDR3 has 14 residues. The germline CDR1 and CDR2 sequences are MNHNY and SVGAGI (reference sequence). Trimming at V came to 7 bases and at J to 3 bases, leaving 5 bases not matched to a gene. The CDR3 here is CASTLAGRTDTQYF. In nucleotides, the CDR3 is TGTGCCAGCACTCTAGCGGGGAGAACAGATACGCAGTATTTT.

The chain uses TRBV28 and TRBJ2-2; TRBD2 agrees at 9 bases. Germline V gene lookup returns CDR1 MDHEN and CDR2 SYDVKM. The trim removed 7 bases at V and 4 bases at J, leaving 4 bases unmatched. This CDR3 spans 14 amino acids. CDR3 in DNA: TGTGCCAGCAAGGGACTAGCCGTCACCGGGGAGCTGTTTTTT. It is translated as CASKGLAVTGELFF.

The chain uses TRBV6-5 and TRBJ2-3; 7 bases agree with TRBD1. CDR3 size: 16 residues. Unmatched junction bases numbered 10, after V lost 0 bases and J lost 7 bases. Germline CDR1 reads MNHEY; CDR2 reads SVGAGI. CDR3 in amino acids: CASSYSTGQMLNTQYF. For the CDR3, the DNA is TGTGCCAGCAGTTACTCGACGGGACAGATGCTTAATACGCAGTATTTT.

The chain links TRBV5-1 to TRBJ2-3; no clear D. V was clipped by 4 bases and J by 1 base, with 7 bases between them. CDR1 is SGHRS and CDR2 is YFSETQ in the germline V gene. The CDR3 contains 13 residues. The CDR3 DNA is TGCGCCAGCAGCCAACTCCGCACAGATACGCAGTATTTT. It yields the protein CASSQLRTDTQYF.